The 27 T cell receptor beta chains reported below all come from one sample, sequenced in a study of human T cells and chemical hapten exposure. TCRdb reprocessed the 5' RACE reads via MiXCR and lists one record per CDR3 protein. The table has tens of thousands of distinct CDR3 sequences, about 8% seen once; the top ten hold approximately 2.1%. Unfractionated whole blood yielded the extracted total RNA. These receptors were taken from a male donor in good health.

The rearrangement joins TRBV4-1 to TRBJ1-6; D not certain. The ends were cut back, 0 bases at V and 3 bases at J, with 9 bases in the middle. Germline V gene data show CDR1 as MGHRA and CDR2 as YSYEKL. The CDR3 loop spans 16 amino acids. The CDR3 DNA reads as TGCGCCAGCAGCCAAGATCCCCAGATCTATAATTCACCCCTCCACTTT. Amino acids: CASSQDPQIYNSPLHF.

This clonotype was observed a handful of times. The chain joins TRBV20-1 to TRBJ2-1; no definite D call. Germline V gene sequence: CDR1 DFQATT, CDR2 SNEGSKA (reference sequence). Trimming cost V 3 bases and J 5 bases, with 11 bases left between them. The CDR3 contains 13 residues. CDR3 protein: CSASRRYNNEQFF. In DNA form, the CDR3 reads TGCAGTGCTAGCCGACGGTATAACAATGAGCAGTTCTTC.

A few counts support this clonotype. The chain employs TRBV28 and TRBJ2-6; no firm D call. Germline assignment: CDR1 MDHEN and CDR2 SYDVKM. V lost 1 base to trimming and J lost 2 bases, with 3 bases between them. The CDR3 sequence is 14 residues long. The chain's CDR3 is CASSLSPGANVLTF. Written as DNA, the CDR3 is TGTGCCAGCAGTTTATCACCTGGGGCCAACGTCCTGACTTTC.

This clonotype was detected ten times or more. The rearrangement joins TRBV7-9 to TRBJ2-1, with a weak D call TRBD2 (6 bases). The V gene's germline CDR1 is SEHNR and CDR2 FQNEAQ (reference sequence). With 1 base removed from V and 8 bases from J, the gap between germline ends came to 15 bases. This CDR3 contains 15 residues. The CDR3 loop reads CASSLGLVVSHEQFF. The CDR3 DNA sequence: TGTGCCAGCAGCTTAGGACTAGTGGTCTCCCATGAGCAGTTCTTC.

This clonotype appeared a few times. Here the CDR3 reads CSARDPWGTDFAGTIHEQFF. In DNA form, the CDR3 reads TGCAGTGCTAGAGACCCCTGGGGGACAGATTTCGCCGGGACTATACATGAGCAGTTCTTC. The chain recombines TRBV20-1 with TRBJ2-1; D could derive from TRBD1 or TRBD2 (7 bases each). Per the germline V gene, CDR1 is DFQATT and CDR2 is SNEGSKA (reference sequence). CDR3 length: 20 residues. Between the trimmed V and J ends, which lost 0 bases and 8 bases, there was a span of 32 bases.

The rearrangement links TRBV7-2 to TRBJ2-5; D may be TRBD1 (6 bases). CDR1 and CDR2 from the germline V gene are SGHTA and FQGNSA. V was shortened by 2 bases and J by 2 bases, with 9 bases between the two germline ends. This CDR3 is 14 amino acids long. The CDR3 nucleotides are TGTGCCAGCAGCTTAAACCAGGGGCAAGAGACCCAGTACTTC. Protein: CASSLNQGQETQYF. Full variable domain (remainder filled in from reference TRBV7-2 and TRBJ2-5): GAGVSQSPSNKVTEKGKDVELRCDPISGHTALYWYRQSLGQGLEFLIYFQGNSAPDKSGLPSDRFSAERTGGSVSTLTIQRTQQEDSAVYLCASSLNQGQETQYFGPGTRLLVL.

This clonotype has a handful of counts. The CDR3 loop is CASSYIPLRSYEQYF. CDR3 coding DNA: TGTGCCAGCAGTTATATACCCCTCCGCTCCTACGAGCAGTACTTC. J is TRBJ2-7 and V is TRBV6-2 or TRBV6-3; the D is unclear. Germline lookup yields CDR1 MNHEY and CDR2 SVGEGT. This CDR3 has 15 amino acids. V was shortened by 3 bases and J by 0 bases, with 12 bases between the two germline ends.

In this sample, this clonotype turned up a few times. The chain recombines TRBV4-3 with TRBJ2-1; D gene ambiguous. Germline CDR1 LGHNA, CDR2 YSLEER. Trimming took off 1 base at V and 0 bases at J, with 7 bases between the two ends. The CDR3 extends over 15 amino acids. CDR3 sequence (DNA): TGCGCCAGCAGCCAAGGCGTGAACTCCTACAATGAGCAGTTCTTC. This sequence encodes CASSQGVNSYNEQFF.

The CDR3 DNA reads as TGTGCCAGCAGTCTGCGGGACACAATTGAAGCTTTCTTT. Translated: CASSLRDTIEAFF. The chain has TRBV27 and TRBJ1-1, with D maybe TRBD1 (6 bases). The V and J ends lost 5 bases and 7 bases respectively, with 14 bases between them. This CDR3 is 13 amino acids long. Germline CDR1 MNHEY, CDR2 SMNVEV (reference sequence).

This clonotype was seen only a few times. The V and J genes are TRBV29-1 and TRBJ2-3, with 9 bases identical to TRBD1. Trimming at V came to 8 bases and at J to 1 base, leaving 4 bases not matched to a gene. Germline values: CDR1 SQVTM, CDR2 ANQGSEA. This CDR3 region has 13 residues. The CDR3 DNA is TGCAGCTCTTGGACAGGGGGCACAGATACGCAGTATTTT. Protein: CSSWTGGTDTQYF.

CDR3 nucleotide sequence: TGTGCCAGCAGTTTCTGGACGGCTGGAAACACCATATATTTT. Translation gives CASSFWTAGNTIYF. The chain links TRBV12-3 or TRBV12-4 to TRBJ1-3; D is uncertain. The CDR3 is 14 residues long. The V end lost 3 bases, the J end lost 2 bases, and 8 bases lay between the germline ends.

This clonotype was observed once. One base away lies a much larger clone, so this may be a sequencing read error. The J gene is TRBJ1-4, the V gene TRBV6-2 or TRBV6-3; D unclear. Germline loops: CDR1 MNHEY, CDR2 SVGEGT. There are 15 residues in the CDR3. The CDR3 DNA sequence: TGTGACAGCAGTCCTGGTGATGCGGTAGAGGAAAAACTGTTTTTT. This codes for CDSSPGDAVEEKLFF.

This clonotype was seen more than once but under ten times. The chain couples TRBV12-5 to TRBJ1-5; 10 nucleotides line up with TRBD1. The CDR3 extends over 16 amino acids. The germline CDR1 and CDR2 sequences are LGHNT and FRNRAP. V was pared by 3 bases and J by 6 bases, with 8 bases of the junction left unmatched. Here the CDR3 reads CASGFDPGQGPQPQHF. DNA for the CDR3: TGTGCTAGTGGTTTCGATCCGGGACAGGGGCCTCAGCCCCAGCATTTT.

The chain employs TRBV7-2 and TRBJ2-7; either TRBD1 or TRBD2 may fit D (5 bases each). Germline CDR1 is SGHTA and CDR2 is FQGNSA. Trimming removed 5 bases from V and 5 bases from J, with 16 bases in between. The CDR3 is 14 amino acids. The CDR3 DNA sequence: TGTGCCAGCAGCCTTTCCGGGACCGGGGACGAGCAGTACTTC. Translating it yields CASSLSGTGDEQYF.

The gene calls are TRBV20-1 and TRBJ2-7; 7 bases fit TRBD1. Germline V gene sequence: CDR1 DFQATT, CDR2 SNEGSKA (reference sequence). The CDR3 runs 16 residues. The V segment lost 4 bases and the J segment 1 base; nucleotides outside the gene matches: 13. CDR3 region: CSATDPGQLWSYEQYF. The CDR3 coding sequence is TGCAGTGCTACAGATCCGGGACAGCTTTGGTCCTACGAGCAGTACTTC.

This clonotype was seen ten or more times. This rearrangement joins TRBV2 to TRBJ2-7, with TRBD2 matching 10 bases. The CDR3 sequence is 15 residues long. Germline trimming cut 7 bases from V and 0 bases from J; bases unmatched to any gene: 6. Germline V gene lookup returns CDR1 SNHLY and CDR2 FYNNEI. As DNA, the CDR3 is TGTGCCAGCAAACCAGGGACTAGCGCCTCCTACGAGCAGTACTTC. Translating gives CASKPGTSASYEQYF.

This sequence joins TRBV5-1 and TRBJ1-1; TRBD1 aligns across 8 bases. The germline V gene has CDR1 SGHRS and CDR2 YFSETQ. V lost 3 bases to trimming and J lost 2 bases; unmatched junction nucleotides: 6. This CDR3 has 15 residues. CDR3 sequence (DNA): TGCGCCAGCAGCTACGGACAGGGACCTAACACTGAAGCTTTCTTT. Residues: CASSYGQGPNTEAFF.

The chain joins TRBV6-2 or TRBV6-3 to TRBJ1-5, with D hard to call. Germline V gene sequence: CDR1 MNHEY, CDR2 SVGEGT. The CDR3 loop spans 17 amino acids. V shed 6 bases and J shed 2 bases, with 20 bases lying between them. The CDR3 region is CASRQRSGLDGNQPQHF. Written as DNA, the CDR3 is TGTGCCAGCAGGCAACGCTCCGGATTAGACGGCAATCAGCCCCAGCATTTT.

There are a few counts of this clonotype. The CDR3 loop reads CSVAYFQETQYF. The CDR3 DNA sequence: TGCAGCGTTGCCTATTTCCAAGAGACCCAGTACTTC. The gene calls are TRBV29-1 and TRBJ2-5; D not resolved. Germline CDR1 SQVTM, CDR2 ANQGSEA. This CDR3 contains 12 residues. V lost 4 bases and J lost 1, with 7 bases in between.

The J gene is TRBJ1-5, the V gene TRBV27, with 7 bases identical to TRBD1. From germline, CDR1 is MNHEY and CDR2 SMNVEV (reference sequence). This CDR3 region has 15 residues. V gave up 4 bases and J gave up 2 bases; unmatched junction bases: 5. The CDR3 nucleotides read TGTGCCAGCAGTTACCACAGGGGTGGCAATCAGCCCCAGCATTTT. It translates to CASSYHRGGNQPQHF.

As for this clonotype: The junction departs from the called germline gene at one end, perhaps through a read error. The chain recombines TRBV4-3 with TRBJ1-6, with D hard to call. CDR1 is LGHNA, CDR2 YSLEER, per germline. The CDR3 sequence is 14 residues long. The CDR3 spells CASSQVGSKSPLHF. The CDR3, as DNA: TGCGCCAGCAGCCAAGTGGGGTCGAAGTCACCCCTCCATTTT.

This clonotype was picked up many times. The chain couples TRBV4-2 to TRBJ2-1, with 7 bases fitting TRBD2. V gave up 1 base and J gave up 5 bases; unmatched junction bases: 14. The CDR3 sequence is 18 residues long. The germline gives CDR1 LGHNA, CDR2 YNFKEQ. The CDR3 protein is CASSQGGMGYGTNNEQFF. The DNA for the CDR3 is TGTGCCAGCAGCCAAGGGGGGATGGGATATGGGACTAACAATGAGCAGTTCTTC.

This clonotype came up many times. The genes are TRBV10-3 and TRBJ2-3; D may be TRBD1 or TRBD2 (6 bases each). The CDR3 is made up of 15 amino acids. Deletions cut 6 bases from V and 2 bases from J, with 15 bases between. Germline CDR1 is ENHRY and CDR2 is SYGVKD. CDR3 sequence (DNA): TGTGCCATCAGGGGGGGACACTCCACCACAGATACGCAGTATTTT. Translating it yields CAIRGGHSTTDTQYF.

A few counts support this clonotype. The genes are TRBV5-4 and TRBJ2-5, with D possibly matching TRBD1 (6 bases). CDR1 and CDR2 from the germline V gene are SGHNT and YYREEE (reference sequence). The CDR3 is 14 residues long. The germline V and J ends were trimmed by 3 bases and 1 base, with 10 bases remaining between them. Here the CDR3 reads CASSSGTLQETQYF. The CDR3 DNA sequence: TGTGCCAGCAGCTCCGGGACACTCCAAGAGACCCAGTACTTC.

This chain links TRBV10-3 with TRBJ2-1; D gene uncertain. Per the germline V gene, CDR1 is ENHRY and CDR2 is SYGVKD. CDR3 length: 15 amino acids. V lost 6 bases and J lost 0, with 12 bases in between. The DNA for the CDR3 is TGTGCCATCAGGCTTACAGAGAGCTCCTACAATGAGCAGTTCTTC. Protein sequence: CAIRLTESSYNEQFF.

Here the CDR3 DNA reads TGTGCCAGCAGTTACGGCTACAATGAGCAGTTCTTC. It encodes CASSYGYNEQFF. The genes are TRBV6-2 or TRBV6-3 and TRBJ2-1; D uncertain. V lost 2 bases to trimming and J lost 3 bases, with 2 bases between them. CDR1 is MNHEY and CDR2 is SVGEGT in the germline V gene. The CDR3 length is 12 residues.

This clonotype showed up just a few times. The chain's CDR3 is CSVLSDSYGYTF. The CDR3 nucleotides read TGCAGCGTTCTATCGGACAGCTATGGCTACACCTTC. The V call is TRBV29-1, the J call TRBJ1-2; TRBD1 is a possible D gene (6 bases). The CDR3 covers 12 residues. Germline V CDR1 and CDR2: SQVTM, ANQGSEA. V dropped 5 bases and J dropped 4 bases, with 11 bases sitting between them.